This T cell receptor (beta chain) is drawn from a study of blood T cell repertoires in COVID-19. Study-wide context: The samples span acute and convalescent COVID-19 from the United States, Italy and Spain. Sample material is recorded as cDNA or gDNA derived from T cells, B-cell-depleted T cells, or PBMCs.

In the original analysis: Amplification with reference gene primers provided the estimates of nucleated cell counts. Profiled with immunoSEQ multiplex PCR; TCRdb holds only in-frame clones, not every one. The V and J calls and clone size were taken over from that table, and D and trimming were inferred from the DNA. The table lists 390,000 or so clones, about 83% of them singletons. Germline trimming cut 7 bases from V and 5 bases from J; bases unmatched to any gene: 9. CDR1 is SGHAT, CDR2 FQNNGV, per germline. This CDR3 is built from 15 residues. Clinical history as reported by participants underpinned cohort assignment.

This sequence originates from a woman in her forties or fifties who had recovered from COVID-19. The sequenced sample consisted of PBMCs or T cells enriched from blood (not recorded which). V and J are TRBV11-2 and TRBJ1-3; 9 bases line up with TRBD1. The CDR3 DNA sequence: TGTGCCAGCACCCCAAACAGGGGGCGAAGAAACACCATATATTTT. Its protein is CASTPNRGRRNTIYF.